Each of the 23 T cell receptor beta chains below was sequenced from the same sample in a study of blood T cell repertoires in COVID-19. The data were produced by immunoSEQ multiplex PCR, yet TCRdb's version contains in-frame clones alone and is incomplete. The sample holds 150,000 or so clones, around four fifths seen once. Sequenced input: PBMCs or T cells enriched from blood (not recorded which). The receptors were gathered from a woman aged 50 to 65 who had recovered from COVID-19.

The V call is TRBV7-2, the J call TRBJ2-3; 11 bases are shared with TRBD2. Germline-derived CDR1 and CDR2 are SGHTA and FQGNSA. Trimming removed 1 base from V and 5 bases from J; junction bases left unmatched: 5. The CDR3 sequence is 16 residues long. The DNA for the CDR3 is TGTGCCAGCAGCTTAGTAGCGGGAGGGCCGAGAGATACGCAGTATTTT. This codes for CASSLVAGGPRDTQYF.

The CDR3 spells CASRRAEFDTDTQYF. CDR3 in DNA: TGTGCCAGCAGGAGGGCCGAGTTTGACACAGATACGCAGTATTTT. The chain uses TRBV6-5 and TRBJ2-3; D perhaps matches TRBD2 (5 bases). V gave up 6 bases and J gave up 2 bases, with 15 bases separating them. The germline gives CDR1 MNHEY, CDR2 SVGAGI. CDR3 size: 15 residues.

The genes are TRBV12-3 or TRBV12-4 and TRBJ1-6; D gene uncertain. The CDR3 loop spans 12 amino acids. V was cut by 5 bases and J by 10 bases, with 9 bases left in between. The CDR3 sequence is CASSLNGSPLHF. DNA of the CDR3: TGTGCCAGCAGTCTCAATGGCTCACCCCTCCACTTT.

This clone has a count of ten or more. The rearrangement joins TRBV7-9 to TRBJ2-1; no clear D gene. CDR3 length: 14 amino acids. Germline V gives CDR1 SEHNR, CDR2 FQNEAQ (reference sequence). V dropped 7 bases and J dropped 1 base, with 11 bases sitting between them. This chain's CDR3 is CASTLPRSYNEQFF. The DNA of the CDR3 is TGTGCCAGCACCCTACCCCGGTCCTACAATGAGCAGTTCTTC.

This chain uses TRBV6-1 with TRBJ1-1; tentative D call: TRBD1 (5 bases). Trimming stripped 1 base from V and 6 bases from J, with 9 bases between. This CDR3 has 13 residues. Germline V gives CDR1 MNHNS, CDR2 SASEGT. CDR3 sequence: CASSEGQTPEAFF. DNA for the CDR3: TGTGCCAGCAGTGAAGGACAGACCCCTGAAGCTTTCTTT.

The DNA of the CDR3 is TGCGCCAGCAGTGACACAGGGCGGAGCACAGATACGCAGTATTTT. This sequence encodes CASSDTGRSTDTQYF. This rearrangement joins TRBV5-1 to TRBJ2-3; tentatively, D is TRBD1 (6 bases). With 5 bases removed from V and 0 bases from J, the gap between germline ends came to 13 bases. The CDR3 length is 15 residues. CDR1 and CDR2 (germline): SGHRS, YFSETQ.

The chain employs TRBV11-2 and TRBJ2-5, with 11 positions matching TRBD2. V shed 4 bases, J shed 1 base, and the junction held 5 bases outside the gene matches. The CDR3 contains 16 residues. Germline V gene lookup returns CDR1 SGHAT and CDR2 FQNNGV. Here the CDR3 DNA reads TGTGCCAGCAGCTCCGGACTAGCGGGCTTCCAAGAGACCCAGTACTTC. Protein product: CASSSGLAGFQETQYF.

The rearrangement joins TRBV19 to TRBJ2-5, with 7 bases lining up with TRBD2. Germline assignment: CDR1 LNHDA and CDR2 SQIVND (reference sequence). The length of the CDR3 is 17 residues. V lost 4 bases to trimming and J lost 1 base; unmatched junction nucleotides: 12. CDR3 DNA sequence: TGTGCCAGTAGTACCAACGGTTTTTGGGGGGGCCAAGAGACCCAGTACTTC. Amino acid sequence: CASSTNGFWGGQETQYF.

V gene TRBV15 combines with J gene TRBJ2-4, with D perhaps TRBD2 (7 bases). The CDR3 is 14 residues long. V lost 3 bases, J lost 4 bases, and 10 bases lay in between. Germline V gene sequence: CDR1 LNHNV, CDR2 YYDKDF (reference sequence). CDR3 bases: TGTGCCACCAGCAGTCGGGGGGCTAAAAACATTCAGTACTTC. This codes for CATSSRGAKNIQYF.

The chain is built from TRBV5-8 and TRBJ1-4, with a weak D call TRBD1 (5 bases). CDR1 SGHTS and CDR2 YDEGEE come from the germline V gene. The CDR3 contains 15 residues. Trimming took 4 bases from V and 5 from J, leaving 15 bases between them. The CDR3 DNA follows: TGTGCCAGCAGCAATCAGGGCTTGGGGAATGAAAAACTGTTTTTT. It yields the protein CASSNQGLGNEKLFF.

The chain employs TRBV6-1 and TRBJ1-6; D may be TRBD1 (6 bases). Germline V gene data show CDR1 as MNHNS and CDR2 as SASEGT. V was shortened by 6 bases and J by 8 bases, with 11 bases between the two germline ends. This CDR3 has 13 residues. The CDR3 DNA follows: TGTGCCAGCAGCGGACAGCAGTATTCACCCCTCCACTTT. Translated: CASSGQQYSPLHF.

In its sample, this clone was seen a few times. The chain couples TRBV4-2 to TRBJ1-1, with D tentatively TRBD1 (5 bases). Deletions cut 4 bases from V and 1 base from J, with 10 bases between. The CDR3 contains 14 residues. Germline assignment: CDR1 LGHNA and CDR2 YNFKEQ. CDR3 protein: CASSRAGGNTEAFF. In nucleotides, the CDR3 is TGTGCCAGCAGCCGCGCGGGGGGGAACACTGAAGCTTTCTTT.

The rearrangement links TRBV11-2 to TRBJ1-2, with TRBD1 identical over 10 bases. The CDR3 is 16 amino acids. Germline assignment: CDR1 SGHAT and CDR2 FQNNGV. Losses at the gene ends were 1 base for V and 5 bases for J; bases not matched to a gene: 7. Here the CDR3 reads CASSLVTTGGEYGYTF. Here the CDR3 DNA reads TGTGCCAGCAGCTTAGTAACGACAGGGGGCGAGTATGGCTACACCTTC.

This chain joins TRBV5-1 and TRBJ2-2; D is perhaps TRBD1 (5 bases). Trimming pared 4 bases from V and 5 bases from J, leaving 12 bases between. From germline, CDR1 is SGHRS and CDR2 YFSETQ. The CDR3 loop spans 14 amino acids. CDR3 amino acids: CASSSRVLTGELFF. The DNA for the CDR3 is TGCGCCAGCAGCAGCAGGGTGTTGACCGGGGAGCTGTTTTTT.

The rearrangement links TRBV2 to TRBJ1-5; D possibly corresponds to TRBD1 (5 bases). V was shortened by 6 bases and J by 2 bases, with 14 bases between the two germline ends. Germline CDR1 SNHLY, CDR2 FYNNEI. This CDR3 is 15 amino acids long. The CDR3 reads CASRRQGGGNQPQHF. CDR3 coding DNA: TGTGCCAGCAGACGTCAGGGAGGGGGCAATCAGCCCCAGCATTTT.

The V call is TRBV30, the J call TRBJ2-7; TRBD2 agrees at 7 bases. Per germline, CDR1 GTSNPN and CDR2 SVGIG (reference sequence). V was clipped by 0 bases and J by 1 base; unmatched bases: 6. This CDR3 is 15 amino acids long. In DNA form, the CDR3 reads TGTGCCTGGAGTGTACTTGGGGGGGTTTCCTACGAGCAGTACGTC. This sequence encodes CAWSVLGGVSYEQYV.

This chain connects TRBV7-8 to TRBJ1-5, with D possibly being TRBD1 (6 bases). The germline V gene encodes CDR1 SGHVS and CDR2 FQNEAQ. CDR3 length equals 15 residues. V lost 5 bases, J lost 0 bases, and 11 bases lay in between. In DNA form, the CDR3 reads TGTGCCAGCAGCCGAGGACAGTTTAGCAATCAGCCCCAGCATTTT. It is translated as CASSRGQFSNQPQHF.

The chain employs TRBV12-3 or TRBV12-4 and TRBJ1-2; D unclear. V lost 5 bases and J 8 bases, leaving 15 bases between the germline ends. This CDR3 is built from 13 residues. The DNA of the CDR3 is TGTGCCAGCAGTCGGGGAATAGACGAGGGCTACACCTTC. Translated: CASSRGIDEGYTF.

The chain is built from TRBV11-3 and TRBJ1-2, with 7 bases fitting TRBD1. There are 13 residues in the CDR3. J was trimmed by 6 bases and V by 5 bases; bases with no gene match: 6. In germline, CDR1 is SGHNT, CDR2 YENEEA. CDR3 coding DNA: TGTGCCAGCAGCCGGAGGGGGCAGGATGGCTACACCTTC. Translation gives CASSRRGQDGYTF.

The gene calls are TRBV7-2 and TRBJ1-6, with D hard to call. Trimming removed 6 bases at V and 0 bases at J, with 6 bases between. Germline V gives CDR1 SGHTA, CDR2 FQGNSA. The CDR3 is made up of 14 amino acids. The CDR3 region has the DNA TGTGCCAGCAGTGGCAGCTCCTATAATTCACCCCTCCACTTT. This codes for CASSGSSYNSPLHF.

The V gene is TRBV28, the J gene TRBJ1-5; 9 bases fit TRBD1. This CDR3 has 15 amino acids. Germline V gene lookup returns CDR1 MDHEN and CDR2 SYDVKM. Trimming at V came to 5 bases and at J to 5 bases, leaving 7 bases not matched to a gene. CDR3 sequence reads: CASSTLGTGYQPQHF. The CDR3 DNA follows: TGTGCCAGCAGTACCCTAGGGACAGGGTATCAGCCCCAGCATTTT. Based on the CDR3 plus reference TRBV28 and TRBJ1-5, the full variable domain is DVKVTQSSRYLVKRTGEKVFLECVQDMDHENMFWYRQDPGLGLRLIYFSYDVKMKEKGDIPEGYSVSREKKERFSLILESASTNQTSMYLCASSTLGTGYQPQHFGDGTRLSIL.

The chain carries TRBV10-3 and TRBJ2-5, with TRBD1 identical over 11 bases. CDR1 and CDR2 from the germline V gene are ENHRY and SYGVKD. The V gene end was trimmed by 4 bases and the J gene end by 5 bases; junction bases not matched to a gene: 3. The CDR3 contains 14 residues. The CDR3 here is CAISGDRGTETQYF. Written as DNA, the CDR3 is TGTGCCATCAGTGGGGACAGGGGGACGGAGACCCAGTACTTC.

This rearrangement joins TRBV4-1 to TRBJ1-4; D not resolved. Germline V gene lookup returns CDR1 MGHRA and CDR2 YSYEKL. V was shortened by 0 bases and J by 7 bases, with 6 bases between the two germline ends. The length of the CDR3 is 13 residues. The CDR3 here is CASSQENSEKLFF. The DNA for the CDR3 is TGCGCCAGCAGCCAAGAGAATAGTGAAAAACTGTTTTTT.